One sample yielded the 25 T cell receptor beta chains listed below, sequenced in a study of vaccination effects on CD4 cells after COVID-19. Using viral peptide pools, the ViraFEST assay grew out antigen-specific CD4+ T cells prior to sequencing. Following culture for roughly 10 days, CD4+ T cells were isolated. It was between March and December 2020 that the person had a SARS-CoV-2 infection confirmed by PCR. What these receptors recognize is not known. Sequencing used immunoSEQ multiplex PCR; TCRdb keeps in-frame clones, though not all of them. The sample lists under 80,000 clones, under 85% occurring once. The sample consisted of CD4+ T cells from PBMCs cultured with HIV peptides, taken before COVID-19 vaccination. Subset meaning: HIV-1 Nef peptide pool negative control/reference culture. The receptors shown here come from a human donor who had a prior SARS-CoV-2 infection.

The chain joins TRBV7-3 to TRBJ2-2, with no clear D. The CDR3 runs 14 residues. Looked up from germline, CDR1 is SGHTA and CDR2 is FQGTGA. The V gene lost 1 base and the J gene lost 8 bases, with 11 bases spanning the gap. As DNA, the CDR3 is TGTGCCAGCAGCTTAAATTCTGGGTTGGGGGAGCTGTTTTTT. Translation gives CASSLNSGLGELFF.

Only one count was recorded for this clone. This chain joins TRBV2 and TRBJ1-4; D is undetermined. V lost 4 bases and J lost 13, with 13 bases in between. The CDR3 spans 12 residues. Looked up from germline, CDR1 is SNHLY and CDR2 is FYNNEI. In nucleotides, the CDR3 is TGTGCCAGCAGTGGATGGTTTGGTTTACTGTTTTTT. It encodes CASSGWFGLLFF. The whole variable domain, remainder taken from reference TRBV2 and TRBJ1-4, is EPEVTQTPSHQVTQMGQEVILRCVPISNHLYFYWYRQILGQKVEFLVSFYNNEISEKSEIFDDQFSVERPDGSNFTLKIRSTKLEDSAMYFCASSGWFGLLFFGSGTQLSVL.

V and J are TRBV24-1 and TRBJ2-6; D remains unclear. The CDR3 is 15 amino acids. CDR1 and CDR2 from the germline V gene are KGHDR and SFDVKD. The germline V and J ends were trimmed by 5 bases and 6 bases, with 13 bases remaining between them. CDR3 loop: CATSGSWPQANVLTF. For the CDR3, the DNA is TGTGCCACCAGTGGTTCGTGGCCTCAGGCCAACGTCCTGACTTTC.

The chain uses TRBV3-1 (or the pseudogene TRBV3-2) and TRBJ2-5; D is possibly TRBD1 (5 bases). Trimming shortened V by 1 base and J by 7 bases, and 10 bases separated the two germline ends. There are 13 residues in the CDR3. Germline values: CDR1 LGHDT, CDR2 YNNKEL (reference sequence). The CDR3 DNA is TGTGCCAGCAGCCAAGTTGGAAGGGGGACCCAGTACTTC. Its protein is CASSQVGRGTQYF.

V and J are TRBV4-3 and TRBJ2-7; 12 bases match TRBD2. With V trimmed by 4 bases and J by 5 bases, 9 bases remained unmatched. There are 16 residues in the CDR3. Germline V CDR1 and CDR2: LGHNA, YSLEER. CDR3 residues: CASSLDLAGGPHEQYF. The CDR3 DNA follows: TGCGCCAGCAGCCTAGATCTAGCGGGAGGGCCCCACGAGCAGTACTTC.

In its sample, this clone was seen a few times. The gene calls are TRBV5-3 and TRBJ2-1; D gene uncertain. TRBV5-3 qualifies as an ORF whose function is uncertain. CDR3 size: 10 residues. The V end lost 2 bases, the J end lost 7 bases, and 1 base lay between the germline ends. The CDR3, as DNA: TGTGCCAGAAGCTTTAATGAGCAGTTCTTC. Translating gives CARSFNEQFF.

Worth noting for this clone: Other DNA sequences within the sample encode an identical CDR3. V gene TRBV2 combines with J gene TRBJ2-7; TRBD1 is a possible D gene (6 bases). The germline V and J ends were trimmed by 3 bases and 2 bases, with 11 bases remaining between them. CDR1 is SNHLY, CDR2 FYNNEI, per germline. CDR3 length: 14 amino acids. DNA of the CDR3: TGTGCCAGCAGTGACCAAGGGACAACCTACGAGCAGTACTTC. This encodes CASSDQGTTYEQYF.

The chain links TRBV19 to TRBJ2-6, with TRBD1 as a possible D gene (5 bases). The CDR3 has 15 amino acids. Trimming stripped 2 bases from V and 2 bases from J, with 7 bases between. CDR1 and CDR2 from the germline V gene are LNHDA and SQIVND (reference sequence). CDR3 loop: CASSIQGAGANVLTF. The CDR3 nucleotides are TGTGCCAGTAGTATACAGGGTGCTGGGGCCAACGTCCTGACTTTC.

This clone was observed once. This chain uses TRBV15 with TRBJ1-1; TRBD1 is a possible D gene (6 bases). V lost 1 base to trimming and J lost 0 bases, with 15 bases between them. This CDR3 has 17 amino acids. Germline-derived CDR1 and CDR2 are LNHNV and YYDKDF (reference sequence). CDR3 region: CATSRVRGIGLNTEAFF. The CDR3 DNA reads TGTGCCACCAGCAGAGTAAGGGGGATTGGCCTGAACACTGAAGCTTTCTTT.

The CDR3 nucleotides are TGTGCCAGCAGCACCCCGGGATCGACGGAGACCGGGGAGCTGTTTTTT. Translating gives CASSTPGSTETGELFF. The chain carries TRBV9 and TRBJ2-2, with D possibly being TRBD2 (5 bases). This CDR3 is 16 amino acids long. In germline, CDR1 is SGDLS, CDR2 YYNGEE. V lost 4 bases and J 5 bases, leaving 18 bases between the germline ends.

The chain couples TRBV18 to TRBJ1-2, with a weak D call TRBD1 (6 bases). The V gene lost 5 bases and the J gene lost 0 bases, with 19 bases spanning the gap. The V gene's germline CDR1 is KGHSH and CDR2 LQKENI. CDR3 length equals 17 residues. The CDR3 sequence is CASSSGRGRLANYGYTF. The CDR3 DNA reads TGTGCCAGCTCATCTGGACGGGGGCGACTAGCTAACTATGGCTACACCTTC.

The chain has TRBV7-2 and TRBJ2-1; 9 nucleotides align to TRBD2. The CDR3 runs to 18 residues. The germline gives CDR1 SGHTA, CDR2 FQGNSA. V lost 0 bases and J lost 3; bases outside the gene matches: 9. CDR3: CASSLAGSREGRYNEQFF. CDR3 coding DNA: TGTGCCAGCAGCTTAGCCGGATCGCGGGAGGGCCGCTACAATGAGCAGTTCTTC.

The CDR3 coding sequence is TGTGCCAGCAGTGGGCCAGGGAATACCCAGCAGTACTTC. Residues: CASSGPGNTQQYF. The V call is TRBV7-8, the J call TRBJ2-7, with D tentatively TRBD1 (5 bases). The CDR3 consists of 13 residues. Germline CDR1 and CDR2: SGHVS and FQNEAQ. V dropped 6 bases and J dropped 8 bases, with 17 bases sitting between them. Variable domain in full (rest from reference TRBV7-8 and TRBJ2-7): GAGVSQSPRYKVAKRGQDVALRCDPISGHVSLFWYQQALGQGPEFLTYFQNEAQLDKSGLPSDRFFAERPEGSVSTLKIQRTQQEDSAVYLCASSGPGNTQQYFGPGTRLTVT.

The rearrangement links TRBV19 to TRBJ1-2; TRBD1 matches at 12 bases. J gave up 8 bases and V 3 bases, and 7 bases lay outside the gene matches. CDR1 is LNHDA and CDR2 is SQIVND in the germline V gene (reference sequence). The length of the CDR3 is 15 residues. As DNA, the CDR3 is TGTGCCAGTAGTATCCGGGGACAGGGGGCGCGAGGCTACACCTTC. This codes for CASSIRGQGARGYTF.

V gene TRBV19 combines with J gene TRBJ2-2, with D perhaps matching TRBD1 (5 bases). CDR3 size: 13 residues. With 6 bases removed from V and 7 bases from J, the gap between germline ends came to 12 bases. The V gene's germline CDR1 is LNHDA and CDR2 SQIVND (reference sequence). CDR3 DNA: TGTGCCAGTAGCGCAGGGTACGGCGGGGAGCTGTTTTTT. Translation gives CASSAGYGGELFF.

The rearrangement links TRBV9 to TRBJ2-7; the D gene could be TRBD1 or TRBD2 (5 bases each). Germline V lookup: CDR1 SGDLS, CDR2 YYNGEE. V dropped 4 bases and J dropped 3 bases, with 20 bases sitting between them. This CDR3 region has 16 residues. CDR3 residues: CASSKAPRGHDYEQYF. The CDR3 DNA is TGTGCCAGCAGCAAAGCCCCTCGGGGCCATGACTACGAGCAGTACTTC.

CDR3 sequence: CASSLEVPDTQYF. In DNA form, the CDR3 reads TGTGCCAGCAGTTTGGAGGTGCCAGATACGCAGTATTTT. The rearrangement links TRBV12-3 or TRBV12-4 to TRBJ2-3; possibly TRBD2 for D (5 bases). This CDR3 comprises 13 residues. With 3 bases removed from V and 4 bases from J, the gap between germline ends came to 8 bases.

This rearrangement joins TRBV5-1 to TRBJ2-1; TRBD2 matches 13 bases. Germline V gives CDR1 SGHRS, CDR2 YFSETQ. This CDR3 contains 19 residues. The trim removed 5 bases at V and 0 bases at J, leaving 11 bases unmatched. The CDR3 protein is CASSLKRGLAGSSYNEQFF. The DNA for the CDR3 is TGCGCCAGCAGTTTAAAAAGGGGACTAGCGGGGAGCTCCTACAATGAGCAGTTCTTC.

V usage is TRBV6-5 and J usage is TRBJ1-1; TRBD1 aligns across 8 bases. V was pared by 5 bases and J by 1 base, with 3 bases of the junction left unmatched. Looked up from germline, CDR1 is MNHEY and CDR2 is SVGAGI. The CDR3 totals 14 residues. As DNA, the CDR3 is TGTGCCAGCAGTAAGACAGGGGAGAACACTGAAGCTTTCTTT. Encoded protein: CASSKTGENTEAFF.

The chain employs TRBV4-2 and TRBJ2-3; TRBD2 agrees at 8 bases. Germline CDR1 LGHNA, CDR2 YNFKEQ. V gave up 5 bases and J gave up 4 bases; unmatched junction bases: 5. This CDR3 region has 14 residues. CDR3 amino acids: CASSAREGPDTQYF. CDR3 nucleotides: TGTGCCAGCAGCGCCCGGGAGGGCCCAGATACGCAGTATTTT.

The CDR3 sequence: CASSTTTGGDTEAFF. DNA for the CDR3: TGCGCCAGCAGCACTACTACAGGGGGGGACACTGAAGCTTTCTTT. The chain links TRBV5-1 to TRBJ1-1, with 8 bases that match TRBD1. The CDR3 extends over 15 amino acids. Germline loops: CDR1 SGHRS, CDR2 YFSETQ. V shed 4 bases and J 3 bases; nucleotides not matched to a gene: 8.

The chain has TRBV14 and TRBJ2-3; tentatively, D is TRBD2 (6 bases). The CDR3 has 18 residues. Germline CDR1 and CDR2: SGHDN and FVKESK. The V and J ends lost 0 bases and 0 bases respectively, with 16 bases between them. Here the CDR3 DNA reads TGTGCCAGCAGCCAAGATCCCAGGGAGGATACTAGCACAGATACGCAGTATTTT. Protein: CASSQDPREDTSTDTQYF.

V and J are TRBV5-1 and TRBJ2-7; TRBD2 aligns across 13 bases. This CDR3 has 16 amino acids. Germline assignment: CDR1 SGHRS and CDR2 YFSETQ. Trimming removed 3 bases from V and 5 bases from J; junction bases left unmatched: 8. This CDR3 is CASSWRGLAGVNEQYF. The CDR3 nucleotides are TGCGCCAGCAGCTGGAGAGGACTAGCGGGAGTGAACGAGCAGTACTTC.

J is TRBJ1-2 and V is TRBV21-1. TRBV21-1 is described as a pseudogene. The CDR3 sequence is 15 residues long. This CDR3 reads CASTPREGAGYGYTF. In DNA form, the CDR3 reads TGTGCCAGCACCCCACGGGAGGGGGCGGGCTATGGCTACACCTTC.

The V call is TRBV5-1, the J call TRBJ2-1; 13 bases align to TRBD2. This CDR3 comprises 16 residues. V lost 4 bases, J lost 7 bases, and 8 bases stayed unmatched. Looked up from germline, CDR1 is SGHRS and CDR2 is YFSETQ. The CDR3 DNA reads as TGCGCCAGCAGCATACCGACTAGCGGGGGGTTAAATGAGCAGTTCTTC. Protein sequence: CASSIPTSGGLNEQFF.